Included here is one T cell receptor (beta chain) sequence, with context. This specimen comes from a study of blood T cell repertoires in COVID-19. The wider study: Donors in the United States, Italy and Spain gave samples during acute or convalescent COVID-19. T cells, B-cell-depleted T cells, or PBMCs provided the cDNA or gDNA that served as material.

Trimming cost V 1 base and J 0 bases, with 6 bases left between them. The CDR3 totals 14 residues. Germline V gives CDR1 KGHSH, CDR2 LQKENI. As originally analysed: Amplification of reference gene primers provided the estimated nucleated cell counts. The table came from immunoSEQ multiplex PCR; TCRdb's copy has only in-frame clones and leaves some out. That table supplies the V and J calls and clone size; D and trimming were determined from the DNA. The repertoire includes 180,000 or so clones, 70% to 85% of them detected once, and roughly 14% sits in the top ten. Material: peripheral blood. The V gene is TRBV18, the J gene TRBJ2-5; D gene ambiguous. The TCR was taken from a man aged 50 to 59 who had recovered from COVID-19. The CDR3 loop reads CASSPLNYQETQYF. CDR3 sequence (DNA): TGTGCCAGCTCACCACTCAACTACCAAGAGACCCAGTACTTC.